This T cell receptor beta chain was recovered during a study of PD-L1 blockade in urothelial cancer (TCRdb year 2017). Notes on the research overall: Every patient began therapy in the mid-2010s and was given atezolizumab 1,200 mg intravenously every 3 weeks. About 90% of the roughly 30 patients were identified as males with urothelial cancer of bladder origin, and a prior smoking history was reported by 18 of 29 patients. An ECOG performance status of 0 or 1 was recorded for the patients, and 0 to 3 prior chemotherapy regimens had been received by the patients. Blood samples were analyzed 3 weeks after the start of treatment (second dose) and 6 weeks after the start of treatment. Blood samples gave a median of about 150,000 T cells and approximately 81,000 unique TCRs, with a median clonality of roughly 0.08. An exploratory multi-omic analysis was conducted of the somatic, immune and clinical correlates of response to PD-L1 blockade with atezolizumab in urothelial cancer. Pretreatment tumor samples, along with matched peripheral blood serially collected before and after atezolizumab treatment, were subjected to TCR sequencing. Durable clinical benefit was defined as a progression-free survival longer than 6 months, and TCR features were additionally tested against progression-free survival and overall survival. Whole exome sequencing and RNA sequencing of pretreatment tumors were performed alongside TCR sequencing in the same patients. Some ten patients reached durable clinical benefit, while roughly 22 patients did not. Pretreatment blood TCR-seq was available for twenty-nine patients, at least one posttreatment blood collection was obtained for some 24 patients, and tumor TCR-seq was available for some 24 patients.

From the cysteine up to the phenylalanine, the CDR3 has a length of 15 residues. This entry keeps only the CDR3 DNA: 45 bases, framed from base 1. Taken from the germline V gene (reference sequence), the CDR1 and CDR2 loops are SGHKS and YYEKEE. Unmatched junction bases come to 7, with V trimmed by 2 bases and J by 3 bases. A cohort of approximately 31 patients with locally advanced or metastatic urothelial carcinoma, treated at Memorial Sloan Kettering on a trial protocol, was included. Peripheral blood mononuclear cells were collected pretreatment and during treatment, at between 1 and 8 total time points per patient. The Qiagen DNeasy Blood extraction kit was used to purify genomic DNA from total PBMCs and tumor samples. Collected pretreatment and during treatment, PBMCs were isolated and stored as previously described. To estimate absolute template abundance from read counts, synthetic TCR analog templates were spiked into each PCR. TCRbeta CDR3 regions were amplified from genomic DNA with bias-controlled V and J gene primers using the immunoSEQ assay. Rearranged TCRbeta segments were sequenced at approximately 20X coverage. In the original analysis: Sequencing errors were corrected by clustering and CDR3s were annotated against IMGT to assign V, D and J genes. Out-of-frame and stop-codon sequences were excluded, and only productive TCRbeta rearrangements were used in downstream analyses. Clonality was computed as one minus Shannon entropy normalized by the log of the number of unique productive sequences. Fisher's exact test with Benjamini-Hochberg correction, at a threshold of adjusted p below 0.01, was used to find clones that differed between time points or between blood and tumor. Not all clones reach the TCRdb copy of this immuneACCESS table, which keeps in-frame sequences only. Checked studies attribute under half of the gap to unresolved V genes and leave the rest unexplained. Clonal size and the V and J genes are those of that table, whereas D and trimming came from the DNA. This sample is represented by 45,000 to 50,000 clones; around 88% of them were singletons. Jointly, the top ten make up roughly 3.6% of the sample.

Overall study outcomes, separate from this receptor: A pretreatment peripheral blood TCR clonality below the median was linked to improved progression-free and overall survival. Patients with durable benefit showed greater expansion of tumor-associated TCR clones in peripheral blood 3 weeks after starting treatment (n of about 20, p = 0.022). Small sample size (n of about 30) and many exploratory analyses mean the results are intended to be hypothesis-generating.

Worth noting for this clone: Its cognate antigen has yet to be identified. No much larger clonotype is one base removed from it; base qualities were not supplied.

The sequence came from an elderly man with urothelial cancer. Here the sequenced sample was PBMCs, taken around atezolizumab (anti-PD-L1) treatment. The sequence links TRBV5-5 to TRBJ2-7; 8 bases in between match TRBD1. This receptor carries the CDR3 CASSLGQGSYYEQYF. The DNA sequence reads TGTGCCAGCAGCTTAGGACAGGGTTCTTACTACGAGCAGTACTTC.